This TCR beta chain was identified during a study of shared clonotypes between healthy human individuals. V lost 0 bases and J 6 bases, leaving 8 bases between the germline ends. CDR3 length: 13 amino acids. From germline, CDR1 is LGHNA and CDR2 YNFKEQ. Study-wide results and limits: Non-shared clonotypes displayed generation probabilities falling below those of clonotypes present in all four donors. Limited genetic and exposure-history diversity came from having few donors.

To note about this clone: Its antigen is still unknown.

Method: immunoSEQ multiplex PCR; TCRdb's copy keeps in-frame clones and lacks some. The sample contains some 1,100,000 clones, 75% to 85% of which appear only once. The clonotype originates from a man aged 18-30 years in good health. Some clones in this sample may be carry-over from other donors' samples. What was sequenced was memory CD4+ T cells from PBMCs. Specified subset: CD45RA-negative fraction. The rearrangement joins TRBV4-2 to TRBJ1-2; D remains unclear. The CDR3 DNA sequence: TGTGCCAGCAGCCAAGAGTACGGGAATGGCTACACCTTC. Protein: CASSQEYGNGYTF.